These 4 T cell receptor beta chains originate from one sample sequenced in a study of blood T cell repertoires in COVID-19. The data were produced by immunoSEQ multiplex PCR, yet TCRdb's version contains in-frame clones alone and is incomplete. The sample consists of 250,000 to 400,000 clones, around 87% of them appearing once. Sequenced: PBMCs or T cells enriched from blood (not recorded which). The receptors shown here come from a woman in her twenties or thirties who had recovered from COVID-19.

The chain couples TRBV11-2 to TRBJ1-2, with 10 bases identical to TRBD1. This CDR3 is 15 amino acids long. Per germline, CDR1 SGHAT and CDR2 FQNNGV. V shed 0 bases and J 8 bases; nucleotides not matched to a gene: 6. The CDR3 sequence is CASSLDRDRGWGYTF. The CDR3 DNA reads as TGTGCCAGCAGCTTAGATCGGGACAGGGGATGGGGCTACACCTTC.

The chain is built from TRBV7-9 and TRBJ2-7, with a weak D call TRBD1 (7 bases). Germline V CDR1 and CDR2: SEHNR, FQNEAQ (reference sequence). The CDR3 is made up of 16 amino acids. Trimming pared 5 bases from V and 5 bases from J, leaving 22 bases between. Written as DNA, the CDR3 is TGTGCCAGCAGCCCGCGGAGGGACAGTTTGAGGAACGAGCAGTACTTC. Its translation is CASSPRRDSLRNEQYF.

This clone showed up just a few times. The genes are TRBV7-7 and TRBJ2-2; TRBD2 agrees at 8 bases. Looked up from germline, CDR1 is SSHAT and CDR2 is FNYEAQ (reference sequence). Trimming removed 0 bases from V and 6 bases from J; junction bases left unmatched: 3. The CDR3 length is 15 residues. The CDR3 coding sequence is TGTGCCAGCAGCTTAGCTGTCGGGGGGGCCGGGGAGCTGTTTTTT. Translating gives CASSLAVGGAGELFF.

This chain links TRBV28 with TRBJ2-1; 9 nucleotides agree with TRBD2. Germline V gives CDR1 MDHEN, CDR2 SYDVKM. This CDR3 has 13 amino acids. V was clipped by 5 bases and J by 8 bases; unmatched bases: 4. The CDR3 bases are TGTGCCAGCAGTACAGGACTAGCGTATGAGCAGTTCTTC. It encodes CASSTGLAYEQFF.